The next 2 T cell receptor beta chains were all read from a single sample in a study of shared clonotypes between healthy human individuals. The assay was immunoSEQ multiplex PCR, and TCRdb's table has in-frame clones only and misses some. Among a few million clones, over 85% were seen once, and the ten largest hold 0.11% to 0.15%. The sequencing sample was made of naive CD4+ T cells sorted from blood. Subset specified: CD45RA+ positively selected. These receptors all stem from a young man in good health.

The CDR3 DNA follows: TGTGCTATGCTCCCAGCAGATACGCAGTATTTT. Its protein product is CAMLPADTQYF. The V call is TRBV30, the J call TRBJ2-3; unclear D gene. This CDR3 contains 11 residues. Germline CDR1 is GTSNPN and CDR2 is SVGIG (reference sequence).

The chain joins TRBV19 to TRBJ1-2; no clear D. Trimming took 7 bases from V and 4 from J, leaving 16 bases between them. In germline, CDR1 is LNHDA, CDR2 SQIVND (reference sequence). This CDR3 region has 14 residues. The DNA for the CDR3 is TGTGCCAGTAATCGGGAATCTGTGGGCTATGGCTACACCTTC. Translated, it gives CASNRESVGYGYTF.